These 9 T cell receptor beta chains were sequenced from one sample in a study of cytomegalovirus exposure and HLA in healthy donors. Both 60 Vbeta primers and 13 Jbeta primers went into the PCR. Data came from immunoSEQ multiplex PCR; TCRdb stores just in-frame clones and leaves some out. Here the sample spans 100,000 to 150,000 clones, around 78% being singletons. The source material was PBMCs. The receptors stem from a woman in her forties in good health and CMV-seronegative.

This chain uses TRBV5-1 with TRBJ2-2; maybe TRBD2 (6 bases). The CDR3 runs to 16 residues. Germline CDR1 is SGHRS and CDR2 is YFSETQ. Deletions cut 0 bases from V and 7 bases from J, with 16 bases between. The CDR3 DNA reads TGCGCCAGCAGCTTGGCGTCCGGGGGTTACGGCGGGGAGCTGTTTTTT. Protein: CASSLASGGYGGELFF.

V and J are TRBV9 and TRBJ2-7; TRBD2 matches 9 bases. This CDR3 is built from 14 residues. The germline V gene has CDR1 SGDLS and CDR2 YYNGEE. V gave up 2 bases and J gave up 6 bases; unmatched junction bases: 6. The chain's CDR3 is CASSVGLAGTEQYF. DNA for the CDR3: TGTGCCAGCAGCGTTGGGCTAGCGGGAACCGAGCAGTACTTC.

The V call is TRBV5-4, the J call TRBJ2-7; D perhaps matches TRBD2 (6 bases). Trimming removed 4 bases from V and 3 bases from J, with 17 bases in between. Per germline, CDR1 SGHNT and CDR2 YYREEE (reference sequence). CDR3 size: 15 residues. This CDR3 reads CASSPGLATFYEQYF. The CDR3 DNA reads as TGTGCCAGCAGCCCAGGGCTAGCGACCTTCTACGAGCAGTACTTC.

V is TRBV5-5 and J is TRBJ2-1, with TRBD2 matching over 9 bases. With 2 bases clipped from V and 8 bases from J, the junction kept 5 bases outside the gene matches. CDR1 and CDR2 from the germline V gene are SGHKS and YYEKEE (reference sequence). The CDR3 extends over 14 amino acids. The CDR3 is CASSLGLALDEQFF. CDR3 DNA: TGTGCCAGCAGCTTAGGACTAGCGCTCGATGAGCAGTTCTTC.

The chain recombines TRBV19 with TRBJ1-1, with TRBD1 matching over 9 bases. This CDR3 comprises 14 residues. Germline lookup yields CDR1 LNHDA and CDR2 SQIVND (reference sequence). The V and J ends lost 5 bases and 5 bases, in that order; junction bases with no gene match: 6. The CDR3 reads CASSSGQGKTEAFF. The CDR3 bases are TGTGCCAGTAGTTCAGGACAGGGGAAGACTGAAGCTTTCTTT.

The chain uses TRBV4-2 and TRBJ2-3; D possibly corresponds to TRBD2 (5 bases). The CDR3 is 15 residues long. Germline assignment: CDR1 LGHNA and CDR2 YNFKEQ. Trimming left V 1 base short and J 0 bases short, with 8 bases between. The CDR3 loop reads CASSQVPGSTDTQYF. CDR3 coding DNA: TGTGCCAGCAGCCAAGTCCCGGGAAGCACAGATACGCAGTATTTT.

This rearrangement joins TRBV7-9 to TRBJ2-3; D gene ambiguous. The CDR3 spans 15 residues. The V end was cut by 5 bases, the J end by 6 bases, with 18 bases between. Germline lookup yields CDR1 SEHNR and CDR2 FQNEAQ (reference sequence). The CDR3 coding sequence is TGTGCCAGCAGCCAACCCGCCTCTTTCCGGGATACGCAGTATTTT. Protein: CASSQPASFRDTQYF. The variable domain in full, completed from reference TRBV7-9 and TRBJ2-3, reads DTGVSQNPRHKITKRGQNVTFRCDPISEHNRLYWYRQTLGQGPEFLTYFQNEAQLEKSRLLSDRFSAERPKGSFSTLEIQRTEQGDSAMYLCASSQPASFRDTQYFGPGTRLTVL.

This chain uses TRBV7-3 with TRBJ2-3; D is perhaps TRBD2 (6 bases). V lost 1 base and J 4 bases, leaving 21 bases between the germline ends. Germline V gene sequence: CDR1 SGHTA, CDR2 FQGTGA. The CDR3 loop spans 18 amino acids. The CDR3 spells CASSLKGRAGGAPDTQYF. CDR3 nucleotides: TGTGCCAGCAGCTTAAAAGGGCGGGCAGGCGGGGCCCCAGATACGCAGTATTTT.

The CDR3, as DNA: TGTGCCAGCAGCGAAACCGGGACAGGTTTGTACGAGCAGTACTTC. This gives the protein CASSETGTGLYEQYF. The V call is TRBV11-2, the J call TRBJ2-7; 8 bases map to TRBD1. The V gene's germline CDR1 is SGHAT and CDR2 FQNNGV. The CDR3 extends over 15 amino acids. V was pared by 5 bases and J by 4 bases, with 10 bases of the junction left unmatched.